The clone carrying this T cell receptor beta chain was counted a few times. This entry comes from a study of T-cell reconstitution after alpha-beta-depleted transplantation in children. Molecular barcoding with unique molecular identifiers was used for the TCRbeta library. Each CDR3 protein gets one entry after TCRdb re-called the PCR reads with MiXCR. The sample shows around 410,000 distinct CDR3 sequences, about 11% of them seen only once. Material: PBMCs from the stem cell graft donor, obtained from the stem cell graft. The sequence derives from a human donor who donated a stem cell graft to a child with acute myeloid leukemia.

CDR3 sequence reads: CASSLASGRNEQFF. The CDR3 DNA is TGCGCCAGCAGCTTGGCTAGCGGGAGAAATGAGCAGTTCTTC. The V gene is TRBV5-1, the J gene TRBJ2-1; 10 bases agree with TRBD2. This CDR3 comprises 14 residues. V gave up 0 bases and J gave up 7 bases; unmatched junction bases: 1. Looked up from germline, CDR1 is SGHRS and CDR2 is YFSETQ.